The clone carrying this T cell receptor (beta chain) was counted many times. Unique molecular identifiers featured in how the TCRbeta library was prepared. Each CDR3 protein is one row after TCRdb ran MiXCR on the PCR reads. This sample has about 610,000 distinct CDR3 sequences, with 10% to 13% found just once. The CDR3 runs to 15 residues. Trimming shortened V by 0 bases and J by 0 bases, and 11 bases separated the two germline ends. Per germline, CDR1 DFQATT and CDR2 SNEGSKA (reference sequence). This sample is part of a study of T-cell reconstitution after alpha-beta-depleted transplantation in children.

Here the sequenced sample was PBMCs from the stem cell graft donor, taken from the stem cell graft. This receptor was obtained from a human donor who donated a stem cell graft to a child with acute myeloid leukemia. V and J are TRBV20-1 and TRBJ1-1; D not certain. In DNA, the CDR3 is TGCAGTGCTAGAGATCCTCGGGGTTTGAACACTGAAGCTTTCTTT. The encoded protein is CSARDPRGLNTEAFF.